This entry lists 8 T cell receptor beta chains sequenced from one sample in a study of shared clonotypes between healthy human individuals (dated by TCRdb to about 2020). Library creation used the immunoSEQ multiplex PCR assay. The immuneACCESS repertoire file appears here via TCRdb, limited to in-frame rearrangements. These files lack a portion of the clones; in checked studies, under half of the deficit traces to unresolved V genes, and the cause of the others is not known. In this sample the table shows under 600,000 clones, around 78% of which occur a single time. Of the sample, 12% is held by the ten largest clones. Sequenced sample: PBMCs. These receptors came from a woman aged 40 to 50 in good health. Some clones in this sample may be carry-over from other donors' samples.

Turning to this clone: The same CDR3 also results from other DNA sequences found in this sample. The rearrangement joins TRBV7-9 to TRBJ2-7; the match to TRBD1 covers 8 bases. The CDR3 consists of 12 residues. The germline V gene encodes CDR1 SEHNR and CDR2 FQNEAQ (reference sequence). J gave up 7 bases and V 2 bases, and 1 base lay outside the gene matches. DNA for the CDR3: TGTGCCAGCAGCTTAACAGGGGGAGAGCAGTACTTC. It is translated as CASSLTGGEQYF.

The chain recombines TRBV6-5 with TRBJ1-6; D gene ambiguous. Germline values: CDR1 MNHEY, CDR2 SVGAGI. Between the trimmed V and J ends, which lost 6 bases and 10 bases, there was a span of 13 bases. CDR3 length equals 13 residues. CDR3 loop: CASSLTIRSPLHF. In nucleotides, the CDR3 is TGTGCCAGCAGCCTAACGATTCGCTCACCCCTCCACTTT.

This clone was recorded only once. V and J are TRBV13 and TRBJ2-2, with D unclear. V was shortened by 0 bases and J by 1 base, with 3 bases between the two germline ends. The germline V gene encodes CDR1 PRHDT and CDR2 FYEKMQ (reference sequence). The CDR3 length is 14 residues. This CDR3 reads CASSLGKNTGELFF. CDR3 nucleotide sequence: TGTGCCAGCAGCTTAGGCAAGAACACCGGGGAGCTGTTTTTT.

The CDR3 spells CASSPGGYNEQFF. DNA for the CDR3: TGCGCCAGCAGCCCAGGAGGATACAATGAGCAGTTCTTC. V is TRBV10-1 and J is TRBJ2-1, with D maybe TRBD2 (5 bases). V was shortened by 6 bases and J by 4 bases, with 10 bases between the two germline ends. The CDR3 is made up of 13 amino acids. The germline V gene has CDR1 WNHNN and CDR2 SYGVQD (reference sequence).

Notes on this clone: Other DNA sequences within the sample encode an identical CDR3. This chain joins TRBV30 and TRBJ1-1, with D uncertain. CDR3 size: 13 residues. Germline-derived CDR1 and CDR2 are GTSNPN and SVGIG (reference sequence). The V end lost 1 base, the J end lost 1 base, and 7 bases lay between the germline ends. CDR3 region: CAWSGQSNTEAFF. In DNA form, the CDR3 reads TGTGCCTGGAGTGGGCAGTCGAACACTGAAGCTTTCTTT. The full variable domain, its missing parts supplied by reference TRBV30 and TRBJ1-1, is SQTIHQWPATLVQPVGSPLSLECTVEGTSNPNLYWYRQAAGRGLQLLFYSVGIGQISSEVPQNLSASRPQDRQFILSSKKLLLSDSGFYLCAWSGQSNTEAFFGQGTRLTVV.

The rearrangement links TRBV5-1 to TRBJ2-5, with no clear D. The V and J ends lost 3 bases and 1 base respectively, with 13 bases between them. CDR1 is SGHRS, CDR2 YFSETQ, per germline. The CDR3 runs to 15 residues. The DNA of the CDR3 is TGCGCCAGCAGCTCCGGCGCATTCGGCCAAGAGACCCAGTACTTC. Protein: CASSSGAFGQETQYF.

The CDR3 region is CASSLTGGDFGYTF. For the CDR3, the DNA is TGTGCCAGCAGCTTAACAGGGGGCGATTTTGGCTACACCTTC. This rearrangement joins TRBV7-2 to TRBJ1-2; 9 nucleotides agree with TRBD1. Germline V gene sequence: CDR1 SGHTA, CDR2 FQGNSA. The CDR3 covers 14 residues. J gave up 7 bases and V 2 bases, and 5 bases lay outside the gene matches.

This clone was detected once. The rearrangement links TRBV7-3 to TRBJ1-1; D unclear. V lost 3 bases, J lost 1 base, and 6 bases lay in between. CDR1 is SGHTA and CDR2 is FQGTGA in the germline V gene. The CDR3 covers 13 residues. CDR3 DNA sequence: TGTGCCAGCAGCTTTGACTGGAACACTGAAGCTTTCTTT. Protein sequence: CASSFDWNTEAFF.